This T cell receptor beta chain was recorded in a study of beta chain features in type 1 diabetes. As for the study in general: There was similarity between patients and healthy donors in age, gender and cell yields. Study-wide results and caveats: TCRB CDR3s from Type 1 diabetes patients were moderately but significantly shorter in all four CD4+ subsets.

Sequencing targeted expressed TCRB transcripts, as all isolated RNA had been reverse transcribed. The average read count of naive, central memory and regulatory T cell samples was 3 million to 4 million. Assay used: immunoSEQ multiplex PCR; TCRdb lists only in-frame clones, some missing. The sample holds over 200,000 clones, approximately 11% seen once. Per the germline V gene, CDR1 is KGHSH and CDR2 is LQKENI. The CDR3 is 13 residues long. Trimming stripped 3 bases from V and 5 bases from J, with 8 bases between. This clone came up a few times. The antigen remains unidentified. The sample has other DNA sequences that encode this CDR3 too. CD45RO/CCR7/CD25/CD127/CD95/CD27 separated CD4+ naive, central memory, regulatory and stem cell-like memory cells by sorting. Purity exceeded 95% in all sorted populations.

This TCR was sampled from a man aged 25-45 years with type 1 diabetes. The sample comprised naive CD4+ T cells from blood. The chain recombines TRBV18 with TRBJ1-5; D is unresolved. For the CDR3, the DNA is TGTGCCAGCTCACCGGGCGGGGATCAGCCCCAGCATTTT. Its translation: CASSPGGDQPQHF.